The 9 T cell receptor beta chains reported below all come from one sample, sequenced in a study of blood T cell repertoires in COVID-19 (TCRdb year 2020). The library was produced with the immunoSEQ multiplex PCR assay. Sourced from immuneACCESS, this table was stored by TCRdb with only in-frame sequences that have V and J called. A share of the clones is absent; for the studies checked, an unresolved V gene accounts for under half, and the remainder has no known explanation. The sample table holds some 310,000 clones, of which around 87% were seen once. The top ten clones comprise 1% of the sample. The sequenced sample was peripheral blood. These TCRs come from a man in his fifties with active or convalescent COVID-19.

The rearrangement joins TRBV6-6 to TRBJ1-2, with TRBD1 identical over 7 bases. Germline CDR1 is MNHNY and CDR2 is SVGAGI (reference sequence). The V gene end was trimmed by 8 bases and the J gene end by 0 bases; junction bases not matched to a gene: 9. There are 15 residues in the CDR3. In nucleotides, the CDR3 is TGTGCCAGCTTCGACAGGGATAGACCTAACTATGGCTACACCTTC. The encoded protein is CASFDRDRPNYGYTF.

For the CDR3, the DNA is TGTGCCAGCAGTGAAGTAGCCCTGATAAGCAATCAGCCCCAGCATTTT. It is translated as CASSEVALISNQPQHF. The rearrangement links TRBV6-1 to TRBJ1-5, with D uncertain. V lost 1 base and J 1 base, leaving 11 bases between the germline ends. Germline V gene data show CDR1 as MNHNS and CDR2 as SASEGT. CDR3 length equals 16 residues.

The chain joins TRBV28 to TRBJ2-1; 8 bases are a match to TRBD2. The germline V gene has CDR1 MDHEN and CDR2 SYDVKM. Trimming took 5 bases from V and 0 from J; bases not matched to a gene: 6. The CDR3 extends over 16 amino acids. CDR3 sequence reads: CASSPATSGSYNEQFF. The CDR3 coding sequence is TGTGCCAGCAGTCCGGCCACTAGCGGCTCCTACAATGAGCAGTTCTTC.

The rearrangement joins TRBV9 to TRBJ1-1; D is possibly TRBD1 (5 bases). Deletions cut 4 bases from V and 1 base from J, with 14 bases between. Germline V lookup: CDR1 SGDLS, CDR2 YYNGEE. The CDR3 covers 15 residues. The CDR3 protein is CASSFTDSPNTEAFF. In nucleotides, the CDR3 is TGTGCCAGCAGCTTTACCGACAGCCCGAACACTGAAGCTTTCTTT.

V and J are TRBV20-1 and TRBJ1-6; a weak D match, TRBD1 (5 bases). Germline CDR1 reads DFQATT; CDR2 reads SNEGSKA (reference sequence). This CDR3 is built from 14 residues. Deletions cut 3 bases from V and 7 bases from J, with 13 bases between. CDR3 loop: CSASGAGRNSPLHF. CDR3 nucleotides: TGCAGTGCTAGTGGGGCAGGAAGGAATTCACCCCTCCACTTT.

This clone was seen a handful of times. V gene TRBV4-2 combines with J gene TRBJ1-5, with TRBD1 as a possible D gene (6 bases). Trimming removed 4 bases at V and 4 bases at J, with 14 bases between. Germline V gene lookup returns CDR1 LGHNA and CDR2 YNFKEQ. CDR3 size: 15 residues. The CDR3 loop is CASSPTWTANQPQHF. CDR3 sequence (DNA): TGTGCCAGCAGCCCTACCTGGACAGCGAATCAGCCCCAGCATTTT.

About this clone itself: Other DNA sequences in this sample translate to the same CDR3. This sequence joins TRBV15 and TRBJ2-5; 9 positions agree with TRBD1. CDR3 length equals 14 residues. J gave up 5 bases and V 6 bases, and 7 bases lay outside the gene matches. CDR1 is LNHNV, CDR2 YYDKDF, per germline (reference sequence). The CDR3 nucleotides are TGTGCCACCAGTCGGGACAGGGCGGGGGAGACCCAGTACTTC. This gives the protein CATSRDRAGETQYF.

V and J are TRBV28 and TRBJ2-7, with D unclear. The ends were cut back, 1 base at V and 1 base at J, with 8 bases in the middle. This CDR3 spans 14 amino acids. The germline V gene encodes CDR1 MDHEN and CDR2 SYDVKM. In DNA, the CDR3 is TGTGCCAGCAGTTTATCCGGGTTGTCCTACGAGCAGTACTTC. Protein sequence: CASSLSGLSYEQYF.

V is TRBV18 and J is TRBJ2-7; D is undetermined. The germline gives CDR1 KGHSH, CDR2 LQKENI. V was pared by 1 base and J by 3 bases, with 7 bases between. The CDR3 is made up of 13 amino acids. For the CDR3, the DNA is TGTGCCAGCTCACCACGGCGGAACTACGAGCAGTACTTC. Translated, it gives CASSPRRNYEQYF. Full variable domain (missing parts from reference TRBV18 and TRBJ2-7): NAGVMQNPRHLVRRRGQEARLRCSPMKGHSHVYWYRQLPEEGLKFMVYLQKENIIDESGMPKERFSAEFPKEGPSILRIQQVVRGDSAAYFCASSPRRNYEQYFGPGTRLTVT.